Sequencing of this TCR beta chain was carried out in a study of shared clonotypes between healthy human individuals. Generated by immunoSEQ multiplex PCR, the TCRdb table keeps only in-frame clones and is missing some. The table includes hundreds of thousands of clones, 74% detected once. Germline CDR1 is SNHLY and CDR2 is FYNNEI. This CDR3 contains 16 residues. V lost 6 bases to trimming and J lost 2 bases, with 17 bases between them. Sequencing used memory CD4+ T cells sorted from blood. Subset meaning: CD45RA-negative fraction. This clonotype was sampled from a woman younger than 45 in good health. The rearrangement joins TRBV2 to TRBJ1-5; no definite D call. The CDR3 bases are TGTGCCAGCAGACAGAGTGGGCAGGAGCGCAATCAGCCCCAGCATTTT. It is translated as CASRQSGQERNQPQHF.